This TCR beta chain was recorded in a study of OX40 agonist ivuxolimab in advanced cancers. Details on this clone: Its specificity is not known.

Study observations and caveats: Clonal expansion was seen in CD4+ and CD8+ blood T cells by week 6 at 0.1 to 3.0 mg/kg. Part of the nonresponder group also had normalized T-cell clonal expansion that was low.

Method: immunoSEQ multiplex PCR; TCRdb's copy keeps in-frame clones and lacks some. The table records approximately 82,000 clones, around 90% of them present only once. Germline V CDR1 and CDR2: SGHAT, FQNNGV. The V end lost 5 bases, the J end lost 0 bases, and 14 bases lay between the germline ends. The CDR3 is 15 amino acids. The sequence came from an adult with an advanced solid tumor such as melanoma, head and neck, liver or kidney cancer. The chain couples TRBV11-2 to TRBJ2-7; D possibly uses TRBD1 or TRBD2 (5 bases each). The sequences come from CD4+ or CD8+ T cells sorted from blood, collected in a trial of the OX40 agonist ivuxolimab. The CDR3 DNA reads as TGTGCCAGCAGCGTCCCCGGGACGGCCTCCTACGAGCAGTACTTC. Its protein is CASSVPGTASYEQYF. The full variable domain, completed using reference TRBV11-2 and TRBJ2-7, is EAGVAQSPRYKIIEKRQSVAFWCNPISGHATLYWYQQILGQGPKLLIQFQNNGVVDDSQLPKDRFSAERLKGVDSTLKIQPAKLEDSAVYLCASSVPGTASYEQYFGPGTRLTVT.